This TCR beta chain was found in a study of OX40 agonist ivuxolimab in advanced cancers. A note on this clone: Its antigen is not known.

The CDR3 loop spans 13 amino acids. V lost 6 bases and J 4 bases, leaving 12 bases between the germline ends. Germline V lookup: CDR1 SNHLY, CDR2 FYNNEI. Sequencing was performed with immunoSEQ multiplex PCR; in TCRdb, only in-frame clones are kept and a portion is missing. The sample holds roughly 7,700 clones, around 74% seen once. Study results and caveats: There were, on average, more expanded clones in CD8+ T cells than in CD4+. The authors did not determine the antigen specificity of the expanded peripheral T cells.

This sequence originates from an adult with an advanced solid tumor such as melanoma, head and neck, liver or kidney cancer. The rearrangement joins TRBV2 to TRBJ1-2; tentatively, D is TRBD1 (5 bases). Sequenced here: CD4+ or CD8+ T cells sorted from blood, sampled in a trial of the OX40 agonist ivuxolimab. Here the CDR3 reads CASRVGRAYGYTF. The DNA for the CDR3 is TGTGCCAGCAGGGTGGGCAGGGCCTATGGCTACACCTTC.